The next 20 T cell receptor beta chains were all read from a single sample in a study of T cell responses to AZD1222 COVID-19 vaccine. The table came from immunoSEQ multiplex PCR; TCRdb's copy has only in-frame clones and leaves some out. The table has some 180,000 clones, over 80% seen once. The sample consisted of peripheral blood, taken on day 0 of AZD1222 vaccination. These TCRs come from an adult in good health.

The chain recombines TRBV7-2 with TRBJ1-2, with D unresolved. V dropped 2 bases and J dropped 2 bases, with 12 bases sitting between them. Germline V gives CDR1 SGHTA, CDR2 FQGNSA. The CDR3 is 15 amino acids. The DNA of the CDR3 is TGTGCCAGCAGCTTAAATATGGGCGGAAACTATGGCTACACCTTC. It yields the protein CASSLNMGGNYGYTF.

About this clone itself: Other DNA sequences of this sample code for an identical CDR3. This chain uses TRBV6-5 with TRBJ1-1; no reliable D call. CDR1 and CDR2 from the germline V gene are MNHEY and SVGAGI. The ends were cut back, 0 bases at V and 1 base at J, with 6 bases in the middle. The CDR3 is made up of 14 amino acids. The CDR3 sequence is CASSYSPRNTEAFF. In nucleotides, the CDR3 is TGTGCCAGCAGTTACTCCCCCCGGAACACTGAAGCTTTCTTT.

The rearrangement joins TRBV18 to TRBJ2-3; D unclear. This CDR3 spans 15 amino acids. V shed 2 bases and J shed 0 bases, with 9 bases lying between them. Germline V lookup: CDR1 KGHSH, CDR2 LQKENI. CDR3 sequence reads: CASSPIPSSTDTQYF. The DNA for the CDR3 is TGTGCCAGCTCACCAATCCCTTCTAGCACAGATACGCAGTATTTT.

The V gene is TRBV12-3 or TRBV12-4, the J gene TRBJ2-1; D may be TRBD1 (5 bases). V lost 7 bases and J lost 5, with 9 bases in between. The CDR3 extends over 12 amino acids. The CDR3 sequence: CASTLGHNEQFF. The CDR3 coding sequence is TGTGCCAGCACCCTGGGGCACAATGAGCAGTTCTTC.

The CDR3 nucleotides read TGTGCCAGCAGCCAGGAGTTGAACACTGAAGCTTTCTTT. This sequence encodes CASSQELNTEAFF. V and J are TRBV4-2 and TRBJ1-1; D remains ambiguous. There are 13 residues in the CDR3. V lost 3 bases and J lost 0, with 5 bases in between. Per germline, CDR1 LGHNA and CDR2 YNFKEQ.

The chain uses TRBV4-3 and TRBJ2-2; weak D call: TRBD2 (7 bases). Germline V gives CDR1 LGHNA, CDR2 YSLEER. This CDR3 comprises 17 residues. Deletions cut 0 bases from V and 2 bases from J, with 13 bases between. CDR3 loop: CASSQEGGGVNTGELFF. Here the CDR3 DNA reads TGCGCCAGCAGCCAAGAAGGGGGAGGGGTAAACACCGGGGAGCTGTTTTTT.

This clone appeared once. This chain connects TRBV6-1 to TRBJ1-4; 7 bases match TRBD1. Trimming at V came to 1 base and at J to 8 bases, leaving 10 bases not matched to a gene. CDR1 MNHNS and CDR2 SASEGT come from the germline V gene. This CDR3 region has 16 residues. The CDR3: CASSEVKDRKGEKLFF. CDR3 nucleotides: TGTGCCAGCAGTGAAGTAAAGGACAGGAAAGGGGAAAAACTGTTTTTT.

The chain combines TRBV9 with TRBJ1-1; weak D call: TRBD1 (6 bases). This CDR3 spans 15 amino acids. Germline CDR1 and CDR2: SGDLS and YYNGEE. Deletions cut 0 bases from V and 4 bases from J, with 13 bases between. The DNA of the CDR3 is TGTGCCAGCAGCGTAGATAGGGGGGGAGGCACTGAAGCTTTCTTT. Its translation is CASSVDRGGGTEAFF.

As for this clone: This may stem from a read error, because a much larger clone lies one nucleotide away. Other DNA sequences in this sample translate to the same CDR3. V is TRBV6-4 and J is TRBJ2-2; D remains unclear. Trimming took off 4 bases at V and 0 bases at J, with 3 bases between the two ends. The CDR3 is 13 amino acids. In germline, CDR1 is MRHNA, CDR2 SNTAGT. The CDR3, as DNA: TGTGCCAGCAGTGGGACGAACACCGGGGAGCTGTTTTTT. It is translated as CASSGTNTGELFF.

The DNA for the CDR3 is TGTGCCAGCAGTTTAGCTACTCTCCCCTACAATGAGCAGTTCTTC. This codes for CASSLATLPYNEQFF. This rearrangement joins TRBV28 to TRBJ2-1, with D unresolved. V was shortened by 2 bases and J by 2 bases, with 10 bases between the two germline ends. The V gene's germline CDR1 is MDHEN and CDR2 SYDVKM. The CDR3 sequence is 15 residues long.

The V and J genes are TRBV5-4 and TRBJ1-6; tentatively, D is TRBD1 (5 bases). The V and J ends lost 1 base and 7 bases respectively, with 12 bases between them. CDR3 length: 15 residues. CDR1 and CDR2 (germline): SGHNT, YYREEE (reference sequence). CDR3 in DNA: TGTGCCAGCAGCTTGCAGGGTCGACTCAATTCACCCCTCCACTTT. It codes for CASSLQGRLNSPLHF.

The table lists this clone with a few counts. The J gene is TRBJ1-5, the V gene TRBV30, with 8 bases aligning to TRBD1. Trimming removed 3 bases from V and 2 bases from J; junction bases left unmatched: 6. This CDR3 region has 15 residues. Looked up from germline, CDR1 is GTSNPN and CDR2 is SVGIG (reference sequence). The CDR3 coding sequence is TGTGCCTGGAGCACGACAGGGGAAGGCAATCAGCCCCAGCATTTT. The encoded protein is CAWSTTGEGNQPQHF.

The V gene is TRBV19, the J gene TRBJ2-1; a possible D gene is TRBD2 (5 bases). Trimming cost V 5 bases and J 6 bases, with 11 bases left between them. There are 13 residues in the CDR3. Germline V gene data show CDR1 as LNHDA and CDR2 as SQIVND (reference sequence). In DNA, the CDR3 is TGTGCCAGTAGTGAACGGGAACCCAATGAGCAGTTCTTC. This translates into CASSEREPNEQFF.

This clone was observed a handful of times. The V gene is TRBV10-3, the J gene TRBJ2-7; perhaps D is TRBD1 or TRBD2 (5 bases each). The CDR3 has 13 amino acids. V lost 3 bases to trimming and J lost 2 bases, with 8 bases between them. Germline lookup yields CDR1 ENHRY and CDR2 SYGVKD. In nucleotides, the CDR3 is TGTGCCATCAGTGACGGGACCACCTACGAGCAGTACTTC. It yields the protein CAISDGTTYEQYF.

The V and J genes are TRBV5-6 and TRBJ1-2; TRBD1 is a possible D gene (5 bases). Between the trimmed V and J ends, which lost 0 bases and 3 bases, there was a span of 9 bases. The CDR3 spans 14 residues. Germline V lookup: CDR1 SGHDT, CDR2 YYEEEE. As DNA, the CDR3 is TGTGCCAGCAGCTTGGCAGGGTCCCACTATGGCTACACCTTC. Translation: CASSLAGSHYGYTF.

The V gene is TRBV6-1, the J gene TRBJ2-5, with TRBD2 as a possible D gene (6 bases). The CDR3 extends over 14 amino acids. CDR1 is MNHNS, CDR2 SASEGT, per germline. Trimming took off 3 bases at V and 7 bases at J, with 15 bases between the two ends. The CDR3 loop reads CASSDGRRGGTQYF. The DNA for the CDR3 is TGTGCCAGCAGTGATGGGCGGAGGGGCGGGACCCAGTACTTC.

The CDR3 is CSASRQGAGNTIYF. Here the CDR3 DNA reads TGCAGTGCTAGTAGACAGGGGGCGGGAAACACCATATATTTT. This chain links TRBV20-1 with TRBJ1-3, with 10 bases identical to TRBD1. This CDR3 region has 14 residues. Germline loops: CDR1 DFQATT, CDR2 SNEGSKA (reference sequence). The junction had 3 bases not matched to a gene; V was cut back by 3 bases and J by 4 bases.

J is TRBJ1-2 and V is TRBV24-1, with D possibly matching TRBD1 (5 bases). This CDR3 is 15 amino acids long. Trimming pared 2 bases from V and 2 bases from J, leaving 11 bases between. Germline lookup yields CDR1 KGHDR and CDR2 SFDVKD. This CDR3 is CATSDSRGGNYGYTF. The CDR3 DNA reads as TGTGCCACCAGTGATTCAAGGGGCGGCAACTATGGCTACACCTTC.

The chain's CDR3 is CASSHGGNTIYF. CDR3 nucleotide sequence: TGTGCCAGCAGCCACGGGGGAAACACCATATATTTT. The chain uses TRBV14 and TRBJ1-3; D remains ambiguous. The length of the CDR3 is 12 residues. Germline-derived CDR1 and CDR2 are SGHDN and FVKESK. Deletions cut 3 bases from V and 4 bases from J, with 4 bases between.

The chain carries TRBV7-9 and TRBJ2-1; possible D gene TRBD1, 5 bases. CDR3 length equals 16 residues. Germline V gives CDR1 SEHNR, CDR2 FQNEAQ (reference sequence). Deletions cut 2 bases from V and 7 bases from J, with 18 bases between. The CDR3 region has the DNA TGTGCCAGCAGCTTAAAACGGAGTCAGGGCCGGAATGAGCAGTTCTTC. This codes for CASSLKRSQGRNEQFF.